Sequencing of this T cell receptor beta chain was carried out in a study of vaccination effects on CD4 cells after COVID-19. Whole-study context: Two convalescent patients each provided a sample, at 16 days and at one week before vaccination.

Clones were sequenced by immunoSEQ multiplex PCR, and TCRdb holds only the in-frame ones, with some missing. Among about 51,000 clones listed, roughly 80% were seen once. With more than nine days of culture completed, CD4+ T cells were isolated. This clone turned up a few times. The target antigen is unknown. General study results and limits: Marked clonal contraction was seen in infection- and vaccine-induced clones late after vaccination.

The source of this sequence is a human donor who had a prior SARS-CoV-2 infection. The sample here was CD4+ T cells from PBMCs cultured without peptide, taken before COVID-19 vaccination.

The CDR3 nucleotides read TGTGCCAGTAGTATTAACCGGGCCTCCTCCTACAATGAGCAGTTCTTC. It encodes CASSINRASSYNEQFF. The V gene is TRBV19, the J gene TRBJ2-1; D not certain. The CDR3 spans 16 residues. CDR1 and CDR2 (germline): LNHDA, SQIVND (reference sequence). Trimming took off 3 bases at V and 0 bases at J, with 12 bases between the two ends.